Presented here are 24 T cell receptor beta chains from one specimen sequenced in a study of cytomegalovirus exposure and HLA in healthy donors. PCR employed 60 Vbeta and 13 Jbeta primers. Assay used: immunoSEQ multiplex PCR; TCRdb lists only in-frame clones, some missing. The sample yields 210,000 or so clones, roughly 80% seen once. The sample comprised PBMCs. The receptors derive from a woman aged 25 to 45 in good health and CMV-seropositive.

The chain uses TRBV28 and TRBJ1-6; D is uncertain. V lost 6 bases to trimming and J lost 2 bases, with 8 bases between them. The V gene's germline CDR1 is MDHEN and CDR2 SYDVKM. The CDR3 is 14 residues long. Here the CDR3 reads CASRREPYNSPLHF. The CDR3 coding sequence is TGTGCCAGCAGACGAGAGCCCTATAATTCACCCCTCCACTTT.

V is TRBV2 and J is TRBJ1-4, with TRBD1 matching 7 bases. The CDR3 runs 13 residues. After removal of 8 bases from V and 4 bases from J, the junction contained 4 bases not matched to a gene. In germline, CDR1 is SNHLY, CDR2 FYNNEI. The CDR3 bases are TGTGCCAGCGCGGGACAGCATAATGAAAAACTGTTTTTT. Translation: CASAGQHNEKLFF.

The gene calls are TRBV5-4 and TRBJ2-1; D remains ambiguous. The V gene's germline CDR1 is SGHNT and CDR2 YYREEE (reference sequence). The CDR3 is 15 residues long. Trimming stripped 0 bases from V and 2 bases from J, with 9 bases between. CDR3 nucleotide sequence: TGTGCCAGCAGCTTGGGGAGTTATCCCTACAATGAGCAGTTCTTC. This encodes CASSLGSYPYNEQFF.

The chain is built from TRBV30 and TRBJ2-7, with 8 nucleotides matching TRBD1. Germline CDR1 GTSNPN, CDR2 SVGIG (reference sequence). Trimming took 2 bases from V and 6 from J; bases not matched to a gene: 6. CDR3 length: 13 residues. The CDR3 DNA is TGTGCCTGGAGTCATGACAGGGGCCGCGAGCAGTACTTC. Translated: CAWSHDRGREQYF.

The chain uses TRBV18 and TRBJ1-1; no reliable D call. Trimming pared 1 base from V and 0 bases from J, leaving 12 bases between. The CDR3 runs 16 residues. From germline, CDR1 is KGHSH and CDR2 LQKENI. The CDR3 is CASSPLVGSLNTEAFF. In DNA, the CDR3 is TGTGCCAGCTCACCACTGGTCGGGAGCTTGAACACTGAAGCTTTCTTT.

This chain joins TRBV7-7 and TRBJ2-7, with D maybe TRBD1 (5 bases). The CDR3 consists of 15 residues. Between the trimmed V and J ends, which lost 0 bases and 3 bases, there was a span of 12 bases. Germline CDR1 is SSHAT and CDR2 is FNYEAQ (reference sequence). DNA of the CDR3: TGTGCCAGCAGCTTAGCACTGGGGCTTAACTACGAGCAGTACTTC. Amino acid sequence: CASSLALGLNYEQYF.

This clone showed up just a few times. This chain uses TRBV2 with TRBJ1-5; TRBD1 might be the D (6 bases). Germline CDR1 SNHLY, CDR2 FYNNEI. The CDR3 is 14 amino acids. The ends were cut back, 5 bases at V and 7 bases at J, with 15 bases in the middle. The CDR3 DNA sequence: TGTGCCAGCAGTTACGCAGGGGTTGGGCAGCCCCAGCATTTT. Its protein is CASSYAGVGQPQHF.

The chain employs TRBV6-6 and TRBJ2-5; 8 bases map to TRBD2. The V gene's germline CDR1 is MNHNY and CDR2 SVGAGI (reference sequence). After removal of 7 bases from V and 1 base from J, the junction contained 8 bases not matched to a gene. The CDR3 runs to 15 residues. CDR3 loop: CASTFESGGQETQYF. Written as DNA, the CDR3 is TGTGCCAGCACTTTCGAGAGCGGGGGCCAAGAGACCCAGTACTTC.

This rearrangement joins TRBV14 to TRBJ2-5; TRBD1 aligns across 8 bases. The DNA end favors TRBJ2-7, so the J call may be wrong. This CDR3 comprises 15 residues. Germline values: CDR1 SGHDN, CDR2 FVKESK. Written as DNA, the CDR3 is TGTGCCAGCAGCCCTTACAGGGGGGCCTCCTACGAGCAGTACTTC. Its protein is CASSPYRGASYEQYF.

V gene TRBV11-1 combines with J gene TRBJ2-1; D might be TRBD2 (7 bases). This CDR3 comprises 16 residues. The germline gives CDR1 SGHAT, CDR2 FQDESV (reference sequence). V lost 5 bases and J lost 0, with 14 bases in between. The CDR3 bases are TGTGCCAGCAGCCCGGGGGGCCCGTCCTCCTACAATGAGCAGTTCTTC. Amino acid sequence: CASSPGGPSSYNEQFF.

This chain uses TRBV9 with TRBJ2-1; 7 nucleotides align to TRBD2. After removal of 1 base from V and 9 bases from J, the junction contained 7 bases not matched to a gene. From germline, CDR1 is SGDLS and CDR2 YYNGEE. The CDR3 is made up of 14 amino acids. The CDR3 protein is CASSVSAASGEQFF. In nucleotides, the CDR3 is TGTGCCAGCAGCGTATCGGCGGCTAGCGGTGAGCAGTTCTTC.

A remark on this clone: Other DNA sequences from this sample encode an identical CDR3 as well. The chain carries TRBV28 and TRBJ1-2, with 7 bases identical to TRBD1. Per the germline V gene, CDR1 is MDHEN and CDR2 is SYDVKM. Losses at the gene ends were 6 bases for V and 3 bases for J; bases not matched to a gene: 4. The CDR3 covers 13 residues. Here the CDR3 DNA reads TGTGCCAGCAGCATACAGGGGTACTATGGCTACACCTTC. Protein product: CASSIQGYYGYTF.

The genes are TRBV5-1 and TRBJ2-7; 7 nucleotides align to TRBD1. Germline V lookup: CDR1 SGHRS, CDR2 YFSETQ. The CDR3 has 14 amino acids. After removal of 0 bases from V and 2 bases from J, the junction contained 2 bases not matched to a gene. CDR3 amino acids: CASSLAGTAYEQYF. Written as DNA, the CDR3 is TGCGCCAGCAGCTTGGCCGGGACAGCCTACGAGCAGTACTTC.

The chain combines TRBV27 with TRBJ2-5; D is possibly TRBD1 (6 bases). CDR1 and CDR2 (germline): MNHEY, SMNVEV (reference sequence). Trimming removed 3 bases at V and 5 bases at J, with 13 bases between. This CDR3 has 14 residues. For the CDR3, the DNA is TGTGCCAGCAGTTTCCATGACAGGCCGGAGACCCAGTACTTC. This sequence encodes CASSFHDRPETQYF.

The rearrangement uses TRBV7-2 and TRBJ1-2; tentatively, D is TRBD1 (6 bases). The length of the CDR3 is 16 residues. Germline assignment: CDR1 SGHTA and CDR2 FQGNSA. The V end was cut by 3 bases, the J end by 8 bases, with 22 bases between. The CDR3 nucleotides read TGTGCCAGCAGCTTCGAATCTATTACAGGGTACGGCGGCTACACCTTC. Translated: CASSFESITGYGGYTF.

The CDR3 nucleotides are TGTGCCAGCAGTTACCGGGGACAGGGGGGGACAGATACGCAGTATTTT. This codes for CASSYRGQGGTDTQYF. The J gene is TRBJ2-3, the V gene TRBV6-5; 11 nucleotides line up with TRBD1. The germline V gene has CDR1 MNHEY and CDR2 SVGAGI. The V and J ends lost 2 bases and 3 bases, in that order; junction bases with no gene match: 4. The CDR3 runs 16 residues.

The chain is built from TRBV11-2 and TRBJ2-1; possible D gene TRBD2, 5 bases. CDR1 SGHAT and CDR2 FQNNGV come from the germline V gene. The CDR3 length is 18 residues. The V end lost 0 bases, the J end lost 2 bases, and 17 bases lay between the germline ends. CDR3 protein: CASSLDFVPQRTYNEQFF. In DNA, the CDR3 is TGTGCCAGCAGCTTAGATTTCGTCCCCCAGCGGACCTACAATGAGCAGTTCTTC.

J is TRBJ2-7 and V is TRBV27; D unclear. CDR3 length: 15 residues. V was pared by 7 bases and J by 0 bases, with 16 bases between. CDR1 is MNHEY, CDR2 SMNVEV, per germline (reference sequence). This CDR3 reads CASTPSAAGSYEQYF. The DNA of the CDR3 is TGTGCCAGCACTCCCTCGGCTGCAGGCTCCTACGAGCAGTACTTC.

The gene calls are TRBV25-1 and TRBJ2-1; weak D call: TRBD2 (6 bases). The CDR3 spans 16 residues. V lost 2 bases, J lost 3 bases, and 14 bases lay in between. The germline gives CDR1 MGHDK, CDR2 SYGVNS. The CDR3 nucleotides are TGTGCCAGCAGTGAAAACGGGGGATCAGGCTACAATGAGCAGTTCTTC. It encodes CASSENGGSGYNEQFF. Full variable domain (remainder filled in from reference TRBV25-1 and TRBJ2-1): EADIYQTPRYLVIGTGKKITLECSQTMGHDKMYWYQQDPGMELHLIHYSYGVNSTEKGDLSSESTVSRIRTEHFPLTLESARPSHTSQYLCASSENGGSGYNEQFFGPGTRLTVL.

V usage is TRBV27 and J usage is TRBJ2-7; 7 bases are shared with TRBD1. V gave up 6 bases and J gave up 2 bases; unmatched junction bases: 7. The CDR3 spans 14 residues. Germline V lookup: CDR1 MNHEY, CDR2 SMNVEV (reference sequence). In DNA form, the CDR3 reads TGTGCCAGCAGATCCGGGACAGTGACCTACGAGCAGTACTTC. Encoded protein: CASRSGTVTYEQYF.

V gene TRBV6-6 combines with J gene TRBJ1-2, with D maybe TRBD1 (5 bases). Germline-derived CDR1 and CDR2 are MNHNY and SVGAGI (reference sequence). V was trimmed by 8 bases and J by 1 base, leaving 20 bases between them. The CDR3 loop spans 16 amino acids. Here the CDR3 DNA reads TGTGCCAGCCTGAGAAATTCGGGACTTAATAACTATGGCTACACCTTC. Translating it yields CASLRNSGLNNYGYTF.

This clone appeared once. The chain links TRBV5-1 to TRBJ1-5, with 8 bases matching TRBD1. Looked up from germline, CDR1 is SGHRS and CDR2 is YFSETQ. J gave up 3 bases and V 5 bases, and 7 bases lay outside the gene matches. This CDR3 spans 15 amino acids. The CDR3 DNA follows: TGCGCCAGCAGTCCTAAGACAGGGGCCAATCAGCCCCAGCATTTT. This encodes CASSPKTGANQPQHF.

The chain has TRBV6-5 and TRBJ2-1, with a possible D match to TRBD1 (8 bases). Germline values: CDR1 MNHEY, CDR2 SVGAGI. This CDR3 has 12 residues. Trimming left V 7 bases short and J 7 bases short, with 11 bases between. CDR3 coding DNA: TGTGCCAGCAAACAGGGGGGGAATGAGCAGTTCTTC. This translates into CASKQGGNEQFF.

The CDR3 DNA reads as TGTGCCAGCCAGGACAGGTCTAATGAAAAACTGTTTTTT. Protein sequence: CASQDRSNEKLFF. J is TRBJ1-4 and V is TRBV6-1; TRBD1 agrees at 7 bases. The CDR3 extends over 13 amino acids. Germline loops: CDR1 MNHNS, CDR2 SASEGT. Germline trimming cut 8 bases from V and 3 bases from J; bases unmatched to any gene: 3.